A single sample is the source of the 27 T cell receptor beta chains below, sequenced in a study of blood T cell repertoires in COVID-19 (TCRdb year 2020). The library was made by the immunoSEQ multiplex PCR assay. TCRdb retrieved this table from immuneACCESS and kept in-frame rearrangements only. Not all clones are present; in checked studies, unresolved V genes account for under half, and no reason is known for the remainder. Across this sample there are over 100,000 clones, with over 75% seen only once. The ten largest make up about a tenth of the sample. The sequencing input was peripheral blood. The receptors were gathered from a man older than 75 with acute or convalescent COVID-19.

The V gene is TRBV29-1, the J gene TRBJ1-2; D is uncertain. Trimming removed 4 bases at V and 6 bases at J, with 12 bases between. The CDR3 contains 12 residues. CDR1 is SQVTM, CDR2 ANQGSEA, per germline. The CDR3 DNA is TGCAGCGTTGCAGGCTTACCCCATGGCTACACCTTC. Translated, it gives CSVAGLPHGYTF.

This chain joins TRBV5-1 and TRBJ1-2, with D uncertain. The germline CDR1 and CDR2 sequences are SGHRS and YFSETQ. The V and J ends lost 4 bases and 4 bases respectively, with 17 bases between them. The CDR3 runs 15 residues. CDR3 region: CASSTDRVSGYGYTF. CDR3 nucleotide sequence: TGCGCCAGCAGCACTGACCGAGTCTCGGGCTATGGCTACACCTTC.

This clone was seen only a few times. The chain uses TRBV11-3 and TRBJ2-3; 11 bases align to TRBD2. V lost 5 bases to trimming and J lost 2 bases; unmatched junction nucleotides: 9. Germline CDR1 and CDR2: SGHNT and YENEEA. This CDR3 is built from 17 residues. The CDR3 DNA follows: TGTGCCAGCAGCCCGGCCCGGGGACTAGCGGTCACAGATACGCAGTATTTT. Its translation is CASSPARGLAVTDTQYF.

This sequence joins TRBV5-8 and TRBJ1-3; D gene uncertain. The V end lost 0 bases, the J end lost 1 base, and 8 bases lay between the germline ends. Germline V gene lookup returns CDR1 SGHTS and CDR2 YDEGEE. CDR3 length equals 15 residues. The DNA for the CDR3 is TGTGCCAGCAGCTTGGCCCAGGTTTCTGGAAACACCATATATTTT. Encoded protein: CASSLAQVSGNTIYF.

The rearrangement links TRBV5-4 to TRBJ1-6; 9 positions match TRBD1. The CDR3 length is 16 residues. Germline loops: CDR1 SGHNT, CDR2 YYREEE (reference sequence). Losses at the gene ends were 5 bases for V and 10 bases for J; bases not matched to a gene: 13. The CDR3 DNA reads TGTGCCAGCAGAGGGCCCCTACAGGGGGCGGAATCACCCCTCCACTTT. Amino acids: CASRGPLQGAESPLHF.

V and J are TRBV3-1 (or the pseudogene TRBV3-2) and TRBJ1-2; TRBD1 aligns across 9 bases. CDR1 is LGHDT, CDR2 YNNKEL, per germline (reference sequence). CDR3 length: 14 residues. V lost 4 bases and J lost 4; bases outside the gene matches: 4. CDR3 bases: TGTGCCAGCAGCCCCCGGGACAGGGCCTATGGCTACACCTTC. Translation: CASSPRDRAYGYTF.

The CDR3 coding sequence is TGTGCCAGTAGTATTTGGGCAGGGGAAACTTATGGCTACACCTTC. Translating gives CASSIWAGETYGYTF. The chain carries TRBV19 and TRBJ1-2, with a tentative D call TRBD1 (6 bases). The CDR3 loop spans 15 amino acids. The ends were cut back, 3 bases at V and 5 bases at J, with 16 bases in the middle. CDR1 LNHDA and CDR2 SQIVND come from the germline V gene (reference sequence).

The CDR3 loop is CASSHPGGNTGELFF. The CDR3 DNA sequence: TGTGCCAGCAGCCACCCGGGGGGGAACACCGGGGAGCTGTTTTTT. V is TRBV3-1 (or the pseudogene TRBV3-2) and J is TRBJ2-2; 7 nucleotides line up with TRBD2. Trimming took 3 bases from V and 1 from J; bases not matched to a gene: 2. The CDR3 totals 15 residues. CDR1 and CDR2 from the germline V gene are LGHDT and YNNKEL (reference sequence).

This chain joins TRBV29-1 and TRBJ2-3, with D perhaps TRBD2 (7 bases). The germline V gene encodes CDR1 SQVTM and CDR2 ANQGSEA. V gave up 8 bases and J gave up 4 bases, with 25 bases separating them. CDR3 length: 16 residues. The CDR3 DNA is TGCAGCTCCCTGGCCCTGGCGGGGGCGGCCGCAGATACGCAGTATTTT. Translated: CSSLALAGAAADTQYF.

This chain connects TRBV19 to TRBJ1-2, with 7 positions matching TRBD1. The CDR3 covers 13 residues. CDR1 is LNHDA, CDR2 SQIVND, per germline (reference sequence). J was trimmed by 4 bases and V by 6 bases; bases with no gene match: 5. The CDR3 bases are TGTGCCAGTAGGGGACAGACGGTCTATGGCTACACCTTC. Translation gives CASRGQTVYGYTF.

The chain combines TRBV10-3 with TRBJ1-2; 9 nucleotides line up with TRBD1. V lost 9 bases to trimming and J lost 8 bases; unmatched junction nucleotides: 10. Germline lookup yields CDR1 ENHRY and CDR2 SYGVKD. The CDR3 is 13 amino acids. The CDR3, as DNA: TGTGCCATTTCTAACGGGACAGGGATAGGCTACACCTTC. This encodes CAISNGTGIGYTF.

This CDR3 is CASSSLRETQYF. The CDR3 DNA reads TGTGCCAGCAGTTCCCTCAGGGAGACCCAGTACTTC. The chain links TRBV6-6 to TRBJ2-5, with unresolved D. The length of the CDR3 is 12 residues. V lost 4 bases and J 5 bases, leaving 8 bases between the germline ends. Germline CDR1 reads MNHNY; CDR2 reads SVGAGI (reference sequence).

This clone was counted only a few times. This chain joins TRBV21-1 and TRBJ1-5. TRBV21-1 is given as a pseudogene. This CDR3 comprises 14 residues. CDR3 nucleotides: TGTGCCAATAAATCAGGGGAGGGTGATCAGCCCCAGCATTTT. It specifies CANKSGEGDQPQHF.

CDR3 protein: CASSFLAGGDYGYTF. The CDR3 coding sequence is TGTGCCAGCAGCTTCCTCGCAGGGGGCGATTATGGCTACACCTTC. This chain links TRBV11-1 with TRBJ1-2, with 8 bases lining up with TRBD1. Germline V lookup: CDR1 SGHAT, CDR2 FQDESV (reference sequence). After removal of 3 bases from V and 5 bases from J, the junction contained 8 bases not matched to a gene. The CDR3 runs to 15 residues.

The chain uses TRBV29-1 and TRBJ2-1; 12 bases map to TRBD2. Per the germline V gene, CDR1 is SQVTM and CDR2 is ANQGSEA. After removal of 8 bases from V and 0 bases from J, the junction contained 2 bases not matched to a gene. The CDR3 contains 14 residues. CDR3 coding DNA: TGCAGCTCTAGCGGGAGGGGCTCCTACAATGAGCAGTTCTTC. Its translation: CSSSGRGSYNEQFF.

The chain couples TRBV19 to TRBJ1-4; perhaps TRBD1 as D (5 bases). With 8 bases removed from V and 5 bases from J, the gap between germline ends came to 9 bases. Looked up from germline, CDR1 is LNHDA and CDR2 is SQIVND (reference sequence). The CDR3 is 12 residues long. CDR3 in amino acids: CASAGMNEKLFF. CDR3 bases: TGTGCCAGTGCAGGGATGAATGAAAAACTGTTTTTT.

The V and J genes are TRBV27 and TRBJ1-2, with 12 nucleotides matching TRBD1. With 5 bases clipped from V and 8 bases from J, the junction kept 6 bases outside the gene matches. Germline values: CDR1 MNHEY, CDR2 SMNVEV (reference sequence). The CDR3 runs to 14 residues. Here the CDR3 reads CASSPGTGGSGYTF. CDR3 in DNA: TGTGCCAGCAGTCCTGGGACAGGGGGCAGCGGCTACACCTTC.

For this clone: This sample also contains other DNA sequences that code for the same CDR3. This chain uses TRBV5-1 with TRBJ2-1; TRBD2 aligns across 10 bases. The CDR3 extends over 16 amino acids. Germline loops: CDR1 SGHRS, CDR2 YFSETQ. Germline trimming cut 0 bases from V and 4 bases from J; bases unmatched to any gene: 4. As DNA, the CDR3 is TGCGCCAGCAGCTTGGCGGGTAGCGGGGGGTACAATGAGCAGTTCTTC. As protein: CASSLAGSGGYNEQFF.

The chain links TRBV9 to TRBJ2-5; no definite D call. CDR3 length: 13 amino acids. V shed 0 bases and J shed 5 bases, with 8 bases lying between them. The germline V gene encodes CDR1 SGDLS and CDR2 YYNGEE. The CDR3 loop is CASSVGRIETQYF. CDR3 DNA: TGTGCCAGCAGCGTAGGCAGGATTGAGACCCAGTACTTC.

The chain combines TRBV7-9 with TRBJ1-5, with 8 bases fitting TRBD1. The germline gives CDR1 SEHNR, CDR2 FQNEAQ (reference sequence). Trimming cost V 5 bases and J 12 bases; bases outside gene matches: 21. The CDR3 has 17 residues. The chain's CDR3 is CASSQTGALGTGKIQHF. Here the CDR3 DNA reads TGTGCCAGCAGCCAGACAGGGGCCTTAGGAACGGGGAAGATCCAGCATTTT.

This clone was found once. The chain has TRBV11-1 and TRBJ1-1; D is perhaps TRBD1 (6 bases). The CDR3 length is 14 residues. In germline, CDR1 is SGHAT, CDR2 FQDESV (reference sequence). The germline V and J ends were trimmed by 5 bases and 4 bases, with 14 bases remaining between them. The CDR3 protein is CASSQNRDGTEAFF. In nucleotides, the CDR3 is TGTGCCAGCAGCCAAAACAGGGATGGCACTGAAGCTTTCTTT.

This clone was detected only a few times. The V gene is TRBV5-6, the J gene TRBJ1-6, with 8 nucleotides matching TRBD1. The CDR3 extends over 17 amino acids. Germline V gives CDR1 SGHDT, CDR2 YYEEEE. Trimming took 1 base from V and 10 from J; bases not matched to a gene: 13. CDR3: CASSLSLGQGLGSPLHF. In DNA form, the CDR3 reads TGTGCCAGCAGCTTGTCCTTAGGACAGGGACTCGGGTCACCCCTCCACTTT.

V usage is TRBV29-1 and J usage is TRBJ1-2; TRBD1 matches at 10 bases. The CDR3 length is 13 residues. The germline V gene encodes CDR1 SQVTM and CDR2 ANQGSEA. The junction had 6 bases not matched to a gene; V was cut back by 4 bases and J by 7 bases. The DNA for the CDR3 is TGCAGCGTTGTAGGGACAGGGGTTTCTGGCTACACCTTC. Translated, it gives CSVVGTGVSGYTF.

This clone has just a few counts. The chain employs TRBV5-5 and TRBJ2-6; 11 nucleotides line up with TRBD1. Germline V lookup: CDR1 SGHKS, CDR2 YYEKEE (reference sequence). V lost 5 bases, J lost 3 bases, and 7 bases stayed unmatched. The CDR3 loop spans 17 amino acids. CDR3 region: CASRVGQGAFGANVLTF. Here the CDR3 DNA reads TGTGCCAGCAGAGTTGGACAGGGGGCATTTGGGGCCAACGTCCTGACTTTC.

The chain couples TRBV14 to TRBJ1-2; D remains ambiguous. CDR1 is SGHDN, CDR2 FVKESK, per germline. CDR3 length equals 13 residues. Trimming left V 0 bases short and J 7 bases short, with 9 bases between. Here the CDR3 DNA reads TGTGCCAGCAGCCAAGATCTGATGAGTGGCTACACCTTC. Its translation is CASSQDLMSGYTF.

The V call is TRBV13, the J call TRBJ2-3; D gene ambiguous. Germline CDR1 and CDR2: PRHDT and FYEKMQ (reference sequence). V lost 2 bases and J lost 2, with 11 bases in between. The CDR3 has 15 amino acids. Here the CDR3 DNA reads TGTGCCAGCAGCTTATCAACGGTATACACAGATACGCAGTATTTT. Residues: CASSLSTVYTDTQYF.

The genes are TRBV5-1 and TRBJ1-3; 9 bases line up with TRBD1. Germline trimming cut 4 bases from V and 7 bases from J; bases unmatched to any gene: 3. Germline V gene data show CDR1 as SGHRS and CDR2 as YFSETQ. The CDR3 runs 13 residues. The CDR3 sequence is CASSLGTGNTIYF. DNA for the CDR3: TGCGCCAGCAGCCTAGGGACAGGGAACACCATATATTTT.